Following are 5 T cell receptor beta chains from one sample sequenced in a study of T cell repertoires in cytomegalovirus infection. A single record per CDR3 protein comes from TCRdb applying MiXCR to the reads. This table holds 630,000 or so distinct CDR3 sequences, approximately 24% found once. The sequenced material came from CD8+ T cells from PBMCs. These receptors were collected from a human donor in good health (CMV status not recorded). Some clones in this sample may be carry-over from other donors' samples.

This clonotype was found many times. The genes are TRBV7-8 and TRBJ1-6; perhaps TRBD1 as D (5 bases). The germline CDR1 and CDR2 sequences are SGHVS and FQNEAQ. Trimming cost V 5 bases and J 2 bases, with 16 bases left between them. This CDR3 has 17 amino acids. The CDR3 region is CASSPTGGWPYNSPLHF. The CDR3 DNA follows: TGTGCCAGCAGCCCAACGGGGGGGTGGCCCTATAATTCACCCCTCCACTTT. The whole variable domain, remainder taken from reference TRBV7-8 and TRBJ1-6, is GAGVSQSPRYKVAKRGQDVALRCDPISGHVSLFWYQQALGQGPEFLTYFQNEAQLDKSGLPSDRFFAERPEGSVSTLKIQRTQQEDSAVYLCASSPTGGWPYNSPLHFGNGTRLTVT.

This chain connects TRBV6-2 or TRBV6-3 to TRBJ2-7; 10 bases match TRBD2. The CDR3 extends over 17 amino acids. Germline loops: CDR1 MNHEY, CDR2 SVGEGT. J was trimmed by 3 bases and V by 2 bases; bases with no gene match: 10. The CDR3 DNA follows: TGTGCCAGCAGTTACCCTCCCGGACTAGCGGAGAACTACGAGCAGTACGTC. It translates to CASSYPPGLAENYEQYV.

The rearrangement joins TRBV29-1 to TRBJ2-3; possible D gene TRBD1, 6 bases. V was shortened by 1 base and J by 2 bases, with 16 bases between the two germline ends. Per germline, CDR1 SQVTM and CDR2 ANQGSEA. The CDR3 has 16 residues. CDR3 amino acids: CSVEVPRQAYTDTQYF. Written as DNA, the CDR3 is TGCAGCGTTGAAGTCCCTCGACAGGCGTACACAGATACGCAGTATTTT.

In this sample, this clonotype turned up a few times. The chain joins TRBV28 to TRBJ1-4; weak D call: TRBD1 (6 bases). The CDR3 is 15 residues long. V shed 5 bases and J shed 8 bases, with 18 bases lying between them. Germline values: CDR1 MDHEN, CDR2 SYDVKM. The CDR3: CASSPLQGFGEKLFF. For the CDR3, the DNA is TGTGCCAGCAGTCCCCTACAGGGATTCGGAGAAAAACTGTTTTTT.

This clonotype was seen only a few times. J is TRBJ2-5 and V is TRBV5-6; weak D call: TRBD2 (5 bases). This CDR3 has 13 amino acids. V dropped 0 bases and J dropped 7 bases, with 10 bases sitting between them. The germline CDR1 and CDR2 sequences are SGHDT and YYEEEE. CDR3 sequence (DNA): TGTGCCAGCAGCTTGGGAGGGAGAGTGACCCAGTACTTC. It translates to CASSLGGRVTQYF.